This TCR beta chain is from a study of T cells in Graves' hyperthyroidism and ophthalmopathy. Study-level findings and limits: Ophthalmopathy stood apart from stable hyperthyroidism in a 13 V-J model.

Concerning this clonotype itself: The antigen is undetermined.

V gave up 0 bases and J gave up 0 bases; unmatched junction bases: 0. The CDR3 sequence is 14 residues long. Germline V gene sequence: CDR1 GTSNPN, CDR2 SVGIG (reference sequence). Pregnant or lactating patients were excluded, as were those with uncontrolled infection or other autoimmune disease. Using RNA transcripts as the source, TCR beta CDR3 regions were amplified. The HTBI set primed first-round TCR CDR3 RT-PCR. Each CDR3 protein gets one entry after TCRdb re-called the multiplex PCR reads with MiXCR. The data show around 260,000 distinct CDR3 sequences, with approximately 26% seen just once and about a quarter held by the top ten.

The sequenced material came from blood. The chain carries TRBV30 and TRBJ2-7, with TRBD2 matching 9 bases. This clonotype was obtained from a man in his forties with Graves' hyperthyroidism that later progressed to Graves' ophthalmopathy. The CDR3 is CAWSVLAGSYEQYF. DNA for the CDR3: TGTGCCTGGAGTGTACTAGCGGGCTCCTACGAGCAGTACTTC.